This T cell receptor (beta chain) was recovered during a study of T-cell reconstitution after alpha-beta-depleted transplantation in children. Many counts were recorded for this clonotype. Molecular barcoding with unique molecular identifiers was used for the TCRbeta library. TCRdb reprocessed the PCR reads via MiXCR and lists one record per CDR3 protein. The sample lists approximately 390,000 distinct CDR3 sequences, roughly 11% occurring once. Source: PBMCs from the stem cell graft donor, taken from the stem cell graft. This TCR was recovered from a human donor who donated a stem cell graft to a child with acute myeloid leukemia.

The CDR3 here is CATRQGKETQYF. Here the CDR3 DNA reads TGTGCCACCAGACAGGGAAAAGAGACCCAGTACTTC. The rearrangement links TRBV7-8 to TRBJ2-5; 7 nucleotides agree with TRBD1. This CDR3 region has 12 residues. Per germline, CDR1 SGHVS and CDR2 FQNEAQ. The junction had 5 bases not matched to a gene; V was cut back by 10 bases and J by 3 bases.